These T cell receptor beta chains were read from a single sample in a study of cytomegalovirus exposure and HLA in healthy donors. The table came from immunoSEQ multiplex PCR; TCRdb's copy has only in-frame clones and leaves some out. The repertoire consists of about 70,000 clones, with 70% to 75% occurring once and the leading ten covering over 10%. The specimen sequenced was PBMCs. The receptors stem from a human donor in good health. The CDR3 runs from the conserved cysteine through the conserved F or W. Fields, in order: CDR3 protein, CDR3 DNA, J gene, D gene, clone size, V gene. A D gene is named only where the DNA matches it firmly. Rows give clone size only sometimes, using once, few, many, or a class for an expanded clone.

CDR3: CASSQVAVVHRSFYSNQPQHF
DNA: TGCGCCAGCAGCCAAGTAGCGGTCGTACACCGCTCGTTTTATAGCAATCAGCCCCAGCATTTT
J: TRBJ1-5
D: NA
size: NA
V: TRBV4-1

CDR3: CASSPAPPGQGRDGYTF
DNA: TGTGCCAGCAGCCCCGCCCCCCCGGGACAGGGTAGAGATGGCTACACCTTC
J: TRBJ1-2
D: TRBD1
size: NA
V: TRBV11-2

CDR3: CASSLRATFEETQYF
DNA: TGTGCTAGCAGCCTACGCGCCACGTTCGAAGAGACCCAGTACTTC
J: TRBJ2-5
D: NA
size: NA
V: TRBV7-7

CDR3: CASSFWDFSSYEQYF
DNA: TGTGCCAGCAGTTTTTGGGACTTCAGCTCCTACGAGCAGTACTTC
J: TRBJ2-7
D: NA
size: few
V: TRBV2

CDR3: CAWSVLSGRGPIF
DNA: TGTGCCTGGAGTGTACTGTCAGGGCGGGGGCCGATCTTC
J: TRBJ2-1
D: NA
size: once
V: TRBV30

CDR3: CASSEGVAASYEQYF
DNA: TGTGCCAGCAGTGAAGGGGTAGCGGCCTCCTACGAGCAGTACTTC
J: TRBJ2-7
D: NA
size: NA
V: TRBV6-1

CDR3: CASSEDGLAGTYEQYF
DNA: TGTGCCAGCAGTGAAGATGGACTAGCGGGGACGTACGAGCAGTACTTC
J: TRBJ2-7
D: TRBD2
size: NA
V: TRBV6-1

CDR3: CASSLSGTSGWGETQYF
DNA: TGTGCCAGCAGTTTATCCGGGACTAGCGGGTGGGGGGAGACCCAGTACTTC
J: TRBJ2-5
D: TRBD2
size: NA
V: TRBV28

CDR3: CASGGPNTEAFF
DNA: TGTGCCAGCGGAGGCCCCAACACTGAAGCTTTCTTT
J: TRBJ1-1
D: NA
size: medium-sized
V: TRBV9

CDR3: CASSPGTVYGYTF
DNA: TGCGCCAGCAGTCCCGGGACAGTTTATGGCTACACCTTC
J: TRBJ1-2
D: TRBD1
size: few
V: TRBV10-2

CDR3: CASSSLGLNEKLFF
DNA: TGCGCCAGCAGCTCTCTGGGCCTTAATGAAAAACTGTTTTTT
J: TRBJ1-4
D: NA
size: NA
V: TRBV5-1

CDR3: CASSLTTGPNTEAFF
DNA: TGTGCCAGCAGCTTGACGACAGGCCCGAACACTGAAGCTTTCTTT
J: TRBJ1-1
D: NA
size: NA
V: TRBV5-5

CDR3: CASSYDRVAGNTIYF
DNA: TGTGCCAGCAGTTACGACCGGGTTGCTGGAAACACCATATATTTT
J: TRBJ1-3
D: NA
size: NA
V: TRBV6-5